One sample yielded the 6 T cell receptor beta chains listed below, sequenced in a study of blood T cell repertoires in COVID-19. Using immunoSEQ multiplex PCR, the repertoire was profiled, and TCRdb retains in-frame clones only, with some absent. The repertoire has approximately 290,000 clones, 80% to 95% of them found once; the top ten carry 1.1%. Sequenced sample: PBMCs or T cells enriched from blood (not recorded which). The source is a woman in her twenties or thirties who had recovered from COVID-19.

This chain connects TRBV7-2 to TRBJ1-5, with TRBD1 matching 9 bases. J was trimmed by 5 bases and V by 5 bases; bases with no gene match: 7. Germline V gives CDR1 SGHTA, CDR2 FQGNSA. The CDR3 sequence is 15 residues long. The CDR3 region has the DNA TGTGCCAGCAGCCTTACTGGACAGGGGTATCAGCCCCAGCATTTT. It yields the protein CASSLTGQGYQPQHF.

J is TRBJ2-5 and V is TRBV7-9; TRBD2 agrees at 10 bases. This CDR3 is 17 amino acids long. The ends lost 6 bases at V and 5 bases at J; junction bases unmatched: 15. CDR1 is SEHNR, CDR2 FQNEAQ, per germline (reference sequence). The CDR3 nucleotides are TGTGCCAGCAGTTACCAGCGGGCTAGCGGGAGCGGGGAGACCCAGTACTTC. Translated: CASSYQRASGSGETQYF.

This clone came up once. The chain joins TRBV18 to TRBJ2-5; D gene uncertain. V was pared by 0 bases and J by 5 bases, with 4 bases between. CDR1 and CDR2 from the germline V gene are KGHSH and LQKENI. The CDR3 has 12 amino acids. In DNA form, the CDR3 reads TGTGCCAGCTCACCACCTCTTGAGACCCAGTACTTC. Its protein is CASSPPLETQYF.

This sequence joins TRBV19 and TRBJ1-2, with unresolved D. Germline-derived CDR1 and CDR2 are LNHDA and SQIVND (reference sequence). This CDR3 has 12 amino acids. Trimming took 4 bases from V and 3 from J, leaving 6 bases between them. CDR3 in DNA: TGTGCCAGTAGTAGAACAGACTATGGCTACACCTTC. Translation: CASSRTDYGYTF.

This sequence joins TRBV7-3 and TRBJ2-1, with D tentatively TRBD2 (6 bases). With 5 bases removed from V and 7 bases from J, the gap between germline ends came to 21 bases. The CDR3 extends over 16 amino acids. Germline V gives CDR1 SGHTA, CDR2 FQGTGA. In DNA form, the CDR3 reads TGTGCCAGCAGCCCAATTGGAGGGCCCGGCACAAATGAGCAGTTCTTC. Its translation: CASSPIGGPGTNEQFF.

V is TRBV4-2 and J is TRBJ2-3, with 10 bases aligning to TRBD2. The CDR3 length is 19 residues. Unmatched junction bases numbered 13, after V lost 4 bases and J lost 0 bases. CDR1 is LGHNA, CDR2 YNFKEQ, per germline. The CDR3 bases are TGTGCCAGCAGCCTCCTCACGGGTAGCGGGAGGACTAGCACAGATACGCAGTATTTT. This codes for CASSLLTGSGRTSTDTQYF.